Following are 10 T cell receptor beta chains from one sample sequenced in a study of blood T cell repertoires in COVID-19. TCRdb's table, derived via immunoSEQ multiplex PCR, lists solely in-frame clones and lacks some. The sample has hundreds of thousands of clones, 80% to 90% seen once; the top ten hold 1.1%. The source material was PBMCs or T cells enriched from blood (not recorded which). The receptors were sampled from a man aged 25 to 45 who had recovered from COVID-19.

The DNA of the CDR3 is TGCAGCGTCGACAGGGGAATGGAGACCCAGTACTTC. Its protein product is CSVDRGMETQYF. The rearrangement uses TRBV29-1 and TRBJ2-5, with 8 positions matching TRBD1. J lost 5 bases, V lost 6 bases, and 5 bases had no gene match. Looked up from germline, CDR1 is SQVTM and CDR2 is ANQGSEA. The CDR3 sequence is 12 residues long.

The rearrangement uses TRBV27 and TRBJ2-7, with D possibly matching TRBD2 (6 bases). CDR1 is MNHEY and CDR2 is SMNVEV in the germline V gene (reference sequence). CDR3 length: 15 residues. V was shortened by 1 base and J by 4 bases, with 14 bases between the two germline ends. CDR3 residues: CASSLLRQSGYEQYF. CDR3 sequence (DNA): TGTGCCAGCAGTTTATTGAGACAGAGCGGGTACGAGCAGTACTTC.

The rearrangement links TRBV6-5 to TRBJ1-2; D uncertain. V lost 5 bases to trimming and J lost 8 bases, with 12 bases between them. Germline assignment: CDR1 MNHEY and CDR2 SVGAGI. The CDR3 has 12 amino acids. The CDR3: CASSPVTAGYTF. CDR3 nucleotides: TGTGCCAGCAGTCCCGTAACAGCCGGCTACACCTTC.

The sample holds one count of this clone. The gene calls are TRBV11-3 and TRBJ2-3; 9 positions agree with TRBD1. CDR1 is SGHNT and CDR2 is YENEEA in the germline V gene. After removal of 5 bases from V and 6 bases from J, the junction contained 9 bases not matched to a gene. The CDR3 runs to 15 residues. The CDR3 DNA sequence: TGTGCCAGCAGCATAACAGGGGGCCTTGGTGATACGCAGTATTTT. Translated: CASSITGGLGDTQYF.

The rearrangement links TRBV6-5 to TRBJ2-2; D remains unclear. V was shortened by 2 bases and J by 4 bases, with 14 bases between the two germline ends. This CDR3 has 16 residues. The germline CDR1 and CDR2 sequences are MNHEY and SVGAGI. The CDR3 is CASSYEVSGSTGELFF. The DNA of the CDR3 is TGTGCCAGCAGTTACGAAGTCTCGGGTAGCACCGGGGAGCTGTTTTTT.

This clone was seen more than once but under ten times. The genes are TRBV3-1 (or the pseudogene TRBV3-2) and TRBJ2-7; 13 bases align to TRBD2. V trimming: 4 bases; J trimming: 4 bases; junction bases outside the gene matches: 4. This CDR3 region has 15 residues. Germline lookup yields CDR1 LGHDT and CDR2 YNNKEL (reference sequence). CDR3 sequence: CASSRPLAGGYEQYF. CDR3 sequence (DNA): TGTGCCAGCAGCCGGCCACTAGCGGGAGGGTACGAGCAGTACTTC.

The chain joins TRBV30 to TRBJ2-3; 10 nucleotides agree with TRBD2. The CDR3 has 13 residues. The germline V gene has CDR1 GTSNPN and CDR2 SVGIG (reference sequence). CDR3 in amino acids: CAYNWLAGEAQYF. CDR3 coding DNA: TGTGCTTACAACTGGCTAGCGGGAGAGGCGCAGTATTTT.

The chain uses TRBV19 and TRBJ2-5, with TRBD2 matching over 14 bases. In germline, CDR1 is LNHDA, CDR2 SQIVND (reference sequence). The CDR3 has 16 residues. V gave up 2 bases and J gave up 5 bases; unmatched junction bases: 4. The CDR3 DNA sequence: TGTGCCAGTAGTATAACCGGACTAGCGGGAGGTGAGACCCAGTACTTC. It yields the protein CASSITGLAGGETQYF. Together with reference TRBV19 and TRBJ2-5, the CDR3 gives the full variable domain: DGGITQSPKYLFRKEGQNVTLSCEQNLNHDAMYWYRQDPGQGLRLIYYSQIVNDFQKGDIAEGYSVSREKKESFPLTVTSAQKNPTAFYLCASSITGLAGGETQYFGPGTRLLVL.

The V and J genes are TRBV24-1 and TRBJ2-1; weak D call: TRBD1 (5 bases). The V gene's germline CDR1 is KGHDR and CDR2 SFDVKD. The CDR3 has 17 residues. V was trimmed by 2 bases and J by 0 bases, leaving 13 bases between them. The CDR3 coding sequence is TGTGCCACCAGTGATTGGGGCAGCGCCAGCTCCTACAATGAGCAGTTCTTC. It encodes CATSDWGSASSYNEQFF.

J is TRBJ2-5 and V is TRBV7-9, with D possibly being TRBD2 (6 bases). The CDR3 runs 14 residues. V lost 3 bases and J 1 base, leaving 9 bases between the germline ends. Looked up from germline, CDR1 is SEHNR and CDR2 is FQNEAQ (reference sequence). The CDR3 DNA reads TGTGCCAGCAGCTTCACTAGCCTCCAAGAGACCCAGTACTTC. Translated, it gives CASSFTSLQETQYF.